These 15 T cell receptor beta chains share one sample of origin, sequenced in a study of CD8+CD57+ T cells in acquired aplastic anemia. The patients chosen for sequencing had shown expansion of CD8+CD57+ cells (detected by flow cytometry). The study profiled TCR beta VDJ and CDR3 using genomic DNA as template. Using its own MiXCR run on the reads, TCRdb lists one record per CDR3 protein. In the table there are 150,000 to 200,000 distinct CDR3 sequences, around half of which are singletons. What was sequenced was sorted CD4+, CD8+, or CD8+CD57+ T cells (not recorded which) from PBMCs. The receptors shown here come from a human donor with aplastic anemia.

The chain carries TRBV10-3 and TRBJ2-5, with a weak D call TRBD2 (7 bases). The V and J ends lost 6 bases and 3 bases respectively, with 14 bases between them. This CDR3 spans 14 amino acids. From germline, CDR1 is ENHRY and CDR2 SYGVKD. The chain's CDR3 is CAIRGPGGEETQYF. The CDR3 nucleotides read TGTGCCATCAGGGGCCCGGGGGGCGAAGAGACCCAGTACTTC.

J is TRBJ2-7 and V is TRBV28; D is undetermined. The CDR3 runs to 15 residues. Trimming took off 5 bases at V and 2 bases at J, with 16 bases between the two ends. Per the germline V gene, CDR1 is MDHEN and CDR2 is SYDVKM. CDR3 loop: CASSAHPREAYEQYF. The CDR3 DNA reads as TGTGCCAGCAGTGCGCACCCTCGAGAAGCCTACGAGCAGTACTTC.

This clonotype was picked up many times. The chain links TRBV5-1 to TRBJ2-7, with 10 bases that match TRBD2. This CDR3 contains 14 residues. V dropped 4 bases and J dropped 2; count of bases not matched to a gene: 3. CDR1 is SGHRS, CDR2 YFSETQ, per germline. The CDR3 spells CASSKGLAAYEQYF. Here the CDR3 DNA reads TGCGCCAGCAGCAAAGGACTAGCGGCCTACGAGCAGTACTTC.

The gene calls are TRBV11-1 and TRBJ2-2; weak D call: TRBD2 (6 bases). Germline-derived CDR1 and CDR2 are SGHAT and FQDESV (reference sequence). Between the trimmed V and J ends, which lost 0 bases and 6 bases, there was a span of 8 bases. The CDR3 loop spans 14 amino acids. As DNA, the CDR3 is TGTGCCAGCAGCTTAGCGGGCGGGGCCGGGGAGCTGTTTTTT. This codes for CASSLAGGAGELFF.

J is TRBJ2-7 and V is TRBV20-1; 8 nucleotides line up with TRBD2. The CDR3 consists of 16 residues. Losses at the gene ends were 0 bases for V and 0 bases for J; bases not matched to a gene: 7. The V gene's germline CDR1 is DFQATT and CDR2 SNEGSKA (reference sequence). CDR3 in amino acids: CSARDVGGRSSYEQYF. CDR3 sequence (DNA): TGCAGTGCTAGAGATGTAGGCGGGAGGAGCTCCTACGAGCAGTACTTC.

This clonotype was recorded many times. J is TRBJ2-1 and V is TRBV20-1; tentative D call: TRBD2 (5 bases). Germline V lookup: CDR1 DFQATT, CDR2 SNEGSKA (reference sequence). The CDR3 is made up of 13 amino acids. Trimming removed 2 bases at V and 6 bases at J, with 11 bases between. CDR3 in DNA: TGCAGTGCTAGATATACTAGAAGCAATGAGCAGTTCTTC. This encodes CSARYTRSNEQFF.

About this clonotype: The CDR3 end shows no conserved phenylalanine or tryptophan, and so a read error is likely. The chain links TRBV6-1 to TRBJ2-3, with 8 positions matching TRBD2. The length of the CDR3 is 14 residues. In germline, CDR1 is MNHNS, CDR2 SASEGT. V was pared by 6 bases and J by 5 bases, with 7 bases of the junction left unmatched. The chain's CDR3 is CASRVAGSQDTQYL. The CDR3, as DNA: TGTGCCAGCAGAGTAGCGGGATCCCAAGATACGCAGTATCTT.

This clonotype was seen many times. This chain uses TRBV14 with TRBJ2-3; D may correspond to TRBD1 or TRBD2 (6 bases each). V was cut by 4 bases and J by 0 bases, with 17 bases left in between. CDR3 length equals 17 residues. CDR1 and CDR2 from the germline V gene are SGHDN and FVKESK. CDR3 nucleotide sequence: TGTGCCAGCAGCCCCATAACCTCGGGGGCCAGCACAGATACGCAGTATTTT. Amino acid sequence: CASSPITSGASTDTQYF.

In this sample, this clonotype turned up many times. The chain has TRBV7-2 and TRBJ2-3; a possible D gene is TRBD2 (5 bases). V dropped 6 bases and J dropped 6 bases, with 10 bases sitting between them. This CDR3 contains 12 residues. Germline V gene sequence: CDR1 SGHTA, CDR2 FQGNSA. The CDR3 nucleotides read TGTGCCAGCAGGGTAGCGCCCGATACGCAGTATTTT. This gives the protein CASRVAPDTQYF.

This clonotype was seen a single time. The chain employs TRBV2 and TRBJ1-2, with D unclear. V was pared by 5 bases and J by 3 bases, with 10 bases between. The CDR3 is 13 amino acids. The V gene's germline CDR1 is SNHLY and CDR2 FYNNEI. The CDR3 DNA reads as TGTGCCAGCAGTTACGGGTCGCACTATGGCTACACCTTC. It specifies CASSYGSHYGYTF.

Only one count was recorded for this clonotype. This sequence joins TRBV12-3 or TRBV12-4 and TRBJ1-6; a weak D match, TRBD1 (5 bases). V lost 5 bases to trimming and J lost 8 bases, with 10 bases between them. The CDR3 totals 13 residues. CDR3 residues: CASSRDGDSPLHF. CDR3 nucleotides: TGTGCCAGCAGTCGGGACGGAGATTCACCCCTCCACTTT.

As regards this clonotype: Germline is not matched at one junction end, which may reflect a read error. This chain links TRBV25-1 with TRBJ2-6, with 12 bases aligning to TRBD1. The germline V gene encodes CDR1 MGHDK and CDR2 SYGVNS. CDR3 length: 19 residues. The CDR3 sequence is CASSASRGTGGSGANVLAF. The DNA of the CDR3 is TGTGCCAGCAGTGCATCCAGGGGGACAGGGGGCTCTGGGGCCAACGTCCTGGCTTTC.

This clonotype showed up many times. The V gene is TRBV12-3 or TRBV12-4, the J gene TRBJ1-2; D not certain. The CDR3 is made up of 15 amino acids. V was clipped by 7 bases and J by 5 bases, with 20 bases between them. The CDR3 here is CASKNYTADAYGYTF. The CDR3, as DNA: TGTGCCAGCAAAAATTACACCGCCGATGCATATGGCTACACCTTC.

The J gene is TRBJ1-2, the V gene TRBV5-6; 9 bases match TRBD1. The CDR3 consists of 14 residues. J gave up 7 bases and V 3 bases, and 7 bases lay outside the gene matches. CDR1 is SGHDT and CDR2 is YYEEEE in the germline V gene. CDR3 loop: CASSSWDRAIGYTF. In DNA form, the CDR3 reads TGTGCCAGCAGCTCGTGGGACAGGGCAATTGGCTACACCTTC.

This clonotype was recorded many times. The genes are TRBV19 and TRBJ1-1, with unresolved D. Germline V gene sequence: CDR1 LNHDA, CDR2 SQIVND (reference sequence). There are 12 residues in the CDR3. Trimming left V 6 bases short and J 11 bases short, with 16 bases between. The CDR3 bases are TGTGCCAGTAGCCGTTCCCCTCAAACTGCTTTCTTT. It yields the protein CASSRSPQTAFF.